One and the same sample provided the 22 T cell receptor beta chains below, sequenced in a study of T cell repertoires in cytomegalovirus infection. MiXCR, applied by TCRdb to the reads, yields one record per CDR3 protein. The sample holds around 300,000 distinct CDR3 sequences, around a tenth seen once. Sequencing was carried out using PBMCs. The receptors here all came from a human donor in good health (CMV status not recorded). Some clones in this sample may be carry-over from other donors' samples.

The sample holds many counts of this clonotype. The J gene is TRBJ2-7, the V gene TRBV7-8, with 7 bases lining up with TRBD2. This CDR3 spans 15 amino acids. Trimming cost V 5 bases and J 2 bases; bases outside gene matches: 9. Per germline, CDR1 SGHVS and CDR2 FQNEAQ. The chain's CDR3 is CASSRVPSGTYEQYF. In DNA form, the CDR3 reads TGTGCCAGCAGCCGTGTTCCTAGCGGAACCTACGAGCAGTACTTC.

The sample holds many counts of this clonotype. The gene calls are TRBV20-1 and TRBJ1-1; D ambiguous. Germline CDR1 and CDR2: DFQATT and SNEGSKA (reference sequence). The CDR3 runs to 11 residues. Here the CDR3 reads CAFGGVAEAFF. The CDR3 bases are TGCGCTTTTGGTGGGGTCGCTGAAGCTTTCTTT.

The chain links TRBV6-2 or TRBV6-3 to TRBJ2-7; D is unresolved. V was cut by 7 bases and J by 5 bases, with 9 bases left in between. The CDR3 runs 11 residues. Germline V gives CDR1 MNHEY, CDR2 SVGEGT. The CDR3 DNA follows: TGTGCCAGCATTCCCCGGGACGAGCAGTACTTC. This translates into CASIPRDEQYF.

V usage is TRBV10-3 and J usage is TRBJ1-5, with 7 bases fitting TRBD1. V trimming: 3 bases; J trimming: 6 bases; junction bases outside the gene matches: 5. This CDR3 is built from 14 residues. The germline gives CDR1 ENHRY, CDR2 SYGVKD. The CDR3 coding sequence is TGTGCCATCAGTGAACAGGGGATCGGTCAGCCCCAGCATTTT. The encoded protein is CAISEQGIGQPQHF.

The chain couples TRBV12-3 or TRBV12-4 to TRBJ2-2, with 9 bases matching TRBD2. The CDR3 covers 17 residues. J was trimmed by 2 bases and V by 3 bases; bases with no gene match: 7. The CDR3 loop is CASSFRGLAANTGELFF. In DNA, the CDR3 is TGTGCCAGCAGTTTCAGGGGACTAGCAGCCAACACCGGGGAGCTGTTTTTT.

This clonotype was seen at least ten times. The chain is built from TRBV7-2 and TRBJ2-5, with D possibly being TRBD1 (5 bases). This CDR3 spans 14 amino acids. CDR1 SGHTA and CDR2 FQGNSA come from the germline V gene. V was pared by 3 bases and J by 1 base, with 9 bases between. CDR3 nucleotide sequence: TGTGCCAGCAGCTTCCAGGGTTCCCAAGAGACCCAGTACTTC. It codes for CASSFQGSQETQYF.

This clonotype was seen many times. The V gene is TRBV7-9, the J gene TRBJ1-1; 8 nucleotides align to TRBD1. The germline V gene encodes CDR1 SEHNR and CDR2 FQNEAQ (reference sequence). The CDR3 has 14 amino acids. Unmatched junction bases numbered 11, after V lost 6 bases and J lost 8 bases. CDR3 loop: CASRLVDREAEAFF. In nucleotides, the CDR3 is TGTGCCAGCAGGCTAGTGGACAGGGAGGCAGAAGCTTTCTTT. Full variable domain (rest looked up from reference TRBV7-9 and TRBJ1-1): DTGVSQNPRHKITKRGQNVTFRCDPISEHNRLYWYRQTLGQGPEFLTYFQNEAQLEKSRLLSDRFSAERPKGSFSTLEIQRTEQGDSAMYLCASRLVDREAEAFFGQGTRLTVV.

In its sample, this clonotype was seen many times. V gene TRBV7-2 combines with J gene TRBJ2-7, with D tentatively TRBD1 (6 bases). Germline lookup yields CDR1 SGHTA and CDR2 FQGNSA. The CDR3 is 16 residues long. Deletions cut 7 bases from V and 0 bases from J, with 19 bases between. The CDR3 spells CASTLDRGHSSYEQYF. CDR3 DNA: TGTGCCAGCACCCTAGACCGGGGACATAGCTCCTACGAGCAGTACTTC.

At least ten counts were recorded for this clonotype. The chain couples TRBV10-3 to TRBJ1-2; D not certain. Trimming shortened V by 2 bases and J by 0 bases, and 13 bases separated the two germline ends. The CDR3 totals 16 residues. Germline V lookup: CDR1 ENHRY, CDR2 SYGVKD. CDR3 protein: CAISEAKSLANYGYTF. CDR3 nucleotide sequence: TGTGCCATCAGTGAGGCCAAGTCCTTAGCTAACTATGGCTACACCTTC.

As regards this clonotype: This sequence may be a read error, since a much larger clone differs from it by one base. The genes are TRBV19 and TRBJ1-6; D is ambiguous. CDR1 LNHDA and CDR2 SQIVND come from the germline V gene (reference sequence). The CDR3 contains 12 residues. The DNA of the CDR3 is TGTGCCAGTAGTTTCTTAGATTCACCCCTCTACTTT. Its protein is CASSFLDSPLYF.

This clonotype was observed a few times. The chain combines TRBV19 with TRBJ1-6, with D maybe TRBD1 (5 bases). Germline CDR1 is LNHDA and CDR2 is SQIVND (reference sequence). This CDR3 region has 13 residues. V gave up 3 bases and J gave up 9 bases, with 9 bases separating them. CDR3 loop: CASSISGISPLHF. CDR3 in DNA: TGTGCCAGTAGTATCTCAGGGATTTCACCCCTCCACTTT.

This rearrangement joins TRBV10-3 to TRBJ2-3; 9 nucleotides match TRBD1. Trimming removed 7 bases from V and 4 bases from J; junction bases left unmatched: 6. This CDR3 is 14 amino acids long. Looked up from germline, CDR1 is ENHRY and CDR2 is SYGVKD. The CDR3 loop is CAITTGGWADTQYF. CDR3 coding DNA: TGTGCCATCACGACAGGGGGGTGGGCAGATACGCAGTATTTT.

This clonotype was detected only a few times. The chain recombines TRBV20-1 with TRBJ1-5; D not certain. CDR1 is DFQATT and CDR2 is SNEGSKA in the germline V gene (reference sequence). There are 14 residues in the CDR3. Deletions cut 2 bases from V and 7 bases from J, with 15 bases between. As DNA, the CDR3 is TGCAGTGCTAGACTCGGCCCCGAGGGACAGCCCCAGCATTTT. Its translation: CSARLGPEGQPQHF.

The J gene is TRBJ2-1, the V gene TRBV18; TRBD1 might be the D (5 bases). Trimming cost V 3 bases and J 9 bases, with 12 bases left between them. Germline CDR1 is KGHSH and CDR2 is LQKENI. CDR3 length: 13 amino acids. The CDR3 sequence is CASSPRTSPEQFF. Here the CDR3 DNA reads TGTGCCAGCTCACCCAGGACAAGTCCTGAGCAGTTCTTC.

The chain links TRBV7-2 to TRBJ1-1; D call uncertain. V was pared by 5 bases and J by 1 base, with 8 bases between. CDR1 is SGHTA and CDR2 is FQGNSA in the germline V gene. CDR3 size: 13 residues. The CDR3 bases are TGTGCCAGCAGCCGGACGTCGAACACTGAAGCTTTCTTT. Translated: CASSRTSNTEAFF.

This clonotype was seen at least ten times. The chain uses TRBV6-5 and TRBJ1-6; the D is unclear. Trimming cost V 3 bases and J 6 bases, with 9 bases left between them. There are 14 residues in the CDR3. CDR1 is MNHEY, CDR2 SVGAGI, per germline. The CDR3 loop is CASSYEAFNSPLHF. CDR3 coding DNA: TGTGCCAGCAGTTATGAGGCTTTTAATTCACCCCTCCACTTT.

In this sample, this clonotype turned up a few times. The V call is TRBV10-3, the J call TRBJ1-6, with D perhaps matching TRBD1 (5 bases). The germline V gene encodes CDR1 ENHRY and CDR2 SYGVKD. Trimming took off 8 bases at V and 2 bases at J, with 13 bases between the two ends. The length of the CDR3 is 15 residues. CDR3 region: CAIGPGDAYNSPLHF. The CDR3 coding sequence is TGTGCCATCGGGCCGGGGGACGCCTATAATTCACCCCTCCACTTT.

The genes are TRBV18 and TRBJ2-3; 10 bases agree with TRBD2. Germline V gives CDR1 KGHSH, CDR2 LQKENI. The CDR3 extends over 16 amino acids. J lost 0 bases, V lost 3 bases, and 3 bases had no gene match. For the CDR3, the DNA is TGTGCCAGCTCACCGGCTAGCGGGAGAAGCACAGATACGCAGTATTTT. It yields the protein CASSPASGRSTDTQYF.

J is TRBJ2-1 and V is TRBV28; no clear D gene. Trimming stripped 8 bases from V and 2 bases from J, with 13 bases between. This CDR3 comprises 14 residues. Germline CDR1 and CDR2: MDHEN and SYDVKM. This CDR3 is CASYPSLTYNEQFF. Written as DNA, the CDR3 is TGTGCCAGCTACCCGTCCTTAACCTACAATGAGCAGTTCTTC.

CDR3 region: CASSTEVSRRTEAFF. In DNA form, the CDR3 reads TGTGCCAGCTCAACTGAGGTTTCGAGGCGCACTGAAGCTTTCTTT. The rearrangement joins TRBV18 to TRBJ1-1; D unresolved. Trimming shortened V by 5 bases and J by 4 bases, and 17 bases separated the two germline ends. The CDR3 has 15 amino acids. Germline V gene lookup returns CDR1 KGHSH and CDR2 LQKENI.

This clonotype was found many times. CDR3 DNA: TGTGCCAGCAGCGGACAGGGGGCTAATTCACCCCTCCACTTT. Encoded protein: CASSGQGANSPLHF. V and J are TRBV6-1 and TRBJ1-6; 11 bases agree with TRBD1. The germline gives CDR1 MNHNS, CDR2 SASEGT. V lost 6 bases, J lost 6 bases, and 1 base stayed unmatched. The length of the CDR3 is 14 residues.

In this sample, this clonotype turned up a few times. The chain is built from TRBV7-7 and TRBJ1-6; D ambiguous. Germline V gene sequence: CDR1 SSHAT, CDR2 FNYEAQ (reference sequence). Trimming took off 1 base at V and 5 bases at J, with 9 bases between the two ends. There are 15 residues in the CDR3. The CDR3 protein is CASSLEAVNNSPLHF. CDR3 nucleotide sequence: TGTGCCAGCAGCTTAGAGGCAGTAAATAATTCACCCCTCCACTTT.